The 8 T cell receptor beta chains below come from one sample, sequenced in a study of patients and donors after allogeneic stem cell transplantation. TCRdb passed the RT-PCR reads through MiXCR, listing each CDR3 protein once. Among approximately 160,000 distinct CDR3 sequences, 30% were seen once, and the ten largest hold around 3.3%. The specimen sequenced was blood, either unsorted or a sorted T cell fraction (not recorded which). Receptor source: a human donor who was either an allogeneic HSCT recipient or a stem cell or donor lymphocyte infusion donor (not recorded which). It is not recorded whose cells these are; they may come from a transplant donor.

This clonotype appeared a few times. The gene calls are TRBV20-1 and TRBJ2-1; TRBD2 aligns across 12 bases. Germline CDR1 reads DFQATT; CDR2 reads SNEGSKA (reference sequence). CDR3 length equals 14 residues. With 4 bases clipped from V and 9 bases from J, the junction kept 7 bases outside the gene matches. The DNA of the CDR3 is TGCAGTGCTAAACCTAGCGGGAGGGGTGGTGAGCAGTTCTTC. Translation gives CSAKPSGRGGEQFF.

The chain is built from TRBV10-3 and TRBJ1-5, with 10 bases lining up with TRBD1. This CDR3 region has 14 residues. J lost 6 bases, V lost 7 bases, and 6 bases had no gene match. The germline V gene has CDR1 ENHRY and CDR2 SYGVKD. CDR3 residues: CAIKPGQGSQPQHF. The CDR3 nucleotides are TGTGCCATCAAGCCGGGACAGGGGAGTCAGCCCCAGCATTTT.

This clonotype was observed a few times. The J gene is TRBJ2-7, the V gene TRBV3-1; D gene uncertain. The CDR3 extends over 13 amino acids. The V end lost 4 bases, the J end lost 2 bases, and 9 bases lay between the germline ends. Germline V gene sequence: CDR1 LGHDT, CDR2 YNNKEL (reference sequence). In nucleotides, the CDR3 is TGTGCCAGCAGCCCCTGGGGAACCTACGAGCAGTACTTC. Its translation: CASSPWGTYEQYF.

This clonotype was observed a handful of times. The chain has TRBV7-2 and TRBJ1-4, with D unresolved. V gave up 2 bases and J gave up 4 bases, with 8 bases separating them. Germline assignment: CDR1 SGHTA and CDR2 FQGNSA. This CDR3 contains 14 residues. CDR3 amino acids: CASSLLGINEKLFF. In DNA, the CDR3 is TGTGCCAGCAGCTTATTAGGGATTAATGAAAAACTGTTTTTT.

The rearrangement uses TRBV27 and TRBJ2-5; maybe TRBD1 (6 bases). The CDR3 has 15 amino acids. Per the germline V gene, CDR1 is MNHEY and CDR2 is SMNVEV (reference sequence). The ends were cut back, 0 bases at V and 5 bases at J, with 13 bases in the middle. The CDR3 coding sequence is TGTGCCAGCAGTTTATCCCCCTTGAGGGGGGAGACCCAGTACTTC. This encodes CASSLSPLRGETQYF.

There are a few counts of this clonotype. This chain joins TRBV10-3 and TRBJ2-1; possibly TRBD1 for D (6 bases). This CDR3 is built from 17 residues. The ends were cut back, 6 bases at V and 3 bases at J, with 21 bases in the middle. The germline gives CDR1 ENHRY, CDR2 SYGVKD. The DNA for the CDR3 is TGTGCCATCAGGGGTCCCGGTGGACAGTCCAGCTACAATGAGCAGTTCTTC. This translates into CAIRGPGGQSSYNEQFF.

The V and J genes are TRBV5-1 and TRBJ1-1; maybe TRBD1 (6 bases). The CDR3 totals 15 residues. Trimming removed 0 bases from V and 4 bases from J, with 13 bases in between. CDR1 SGHRS and CDR2 YFSETQ come from the germline V gene. CDR3 nucleotides: TGCGCCAGCAGCTTGGGACGGGGGGCGGTCACTGAAGCTTTCTTT. It codes for CASSLGRGAVTEAFF.

This chain uses TRBV11-2 with TRBJ1-2; the D gene is possibly TRBD1 (6 bases). The CDR3 extends over 14 amino acids. The germline gives CDR1 SGHAT, CDR2 FQNNGV. Deletions cut 5 bases from V and 0 bases from J, with 10 bases between. The DNA of the CDR3 is TGTGCCAGCAGCCCCGGGACAACTAACTATGGCTACACCTTC. This sequence encodes CASSPGTTNYGYTF. Supplemented by reference TRBV11-2 and TRBJ1-2, the full variable domain reads EAGVAQSPRYKIIEKRQSVAFWCNPISGHATLYWYQQILGQGPKLLIQFQNNGVVDDSQLPKDRFSAERLKGVDSTLKIQPAKLEDSAVYLCASSPGTTNYGYTFGSGTRLTVV.